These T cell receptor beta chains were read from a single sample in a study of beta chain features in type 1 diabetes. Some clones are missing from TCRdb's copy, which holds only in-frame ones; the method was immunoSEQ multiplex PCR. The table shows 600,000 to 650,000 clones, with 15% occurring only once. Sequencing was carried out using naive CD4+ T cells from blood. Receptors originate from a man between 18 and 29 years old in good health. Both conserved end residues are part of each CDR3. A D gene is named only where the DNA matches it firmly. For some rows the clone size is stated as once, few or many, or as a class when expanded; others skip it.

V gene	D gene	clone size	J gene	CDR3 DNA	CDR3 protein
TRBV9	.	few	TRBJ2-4	TGTGCCAGCAGCGCCCAGGGAAACATTCAGTACTTC	CASSAQGNIQYF
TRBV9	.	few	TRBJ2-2	TGTGCCAGCAGCGTAGTCGAGGGAAGCGGGGAGCTGTTTTTT	CASSVVEGSGELFF
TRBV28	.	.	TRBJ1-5	TGTGCCAGCAGTCCAGCGAGGGCCGCAGATCAGCCCCAGCATTTT	CASSPARAADQPQHF
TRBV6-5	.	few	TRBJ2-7	TGTGCCAGCAGTGTTTCGGGGGAGCAGTACTTC	CASSVSGEQYF
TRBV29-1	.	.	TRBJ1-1	TGCAGCGTTGCCTTAGGGGCCGGGGGCACTGAAGCTTTCTTT	CSVALGAGGTEAFF
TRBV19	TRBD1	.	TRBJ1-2	TGTGCCAGTAGTCGACAGGGGGCTGATGGCTACACCTTC	CASSRQGADGYTF
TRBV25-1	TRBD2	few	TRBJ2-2	TGTGCCAGCAGTGAGGGGGGGACTAGCGGCACCGGGGAGCTGTTTTTT	CASSEGGTSGTGELFF
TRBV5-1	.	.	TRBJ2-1	TGCGCCAGCAGCCCCGACTCCAGGACTGTTTACAATGAGCAGTTCTTC	CASSPDSRTVYNEQFF
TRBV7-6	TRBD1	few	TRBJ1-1	TGTGCCAGCAGCTTACGACAGGGGCGGACTGAAGCTTTCTTT	CASSLRQGRTEAFF
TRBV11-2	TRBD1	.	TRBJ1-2	TGTGCCAGCAGACTACAGGGGGCGACTGGCTACACCTTC	CASRLQGATGYTF
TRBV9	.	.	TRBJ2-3	TGTGCCAGCAGCGTAGACAGGGCGCTGGGAGATACGCAGTATTTT	CASSVDRALGDTQYF
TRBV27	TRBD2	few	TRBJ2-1	TGTGCCAGCAGACTAGCGGGGTCCAATGAGCAGTTCTTC	CASRLAGSNEQFF
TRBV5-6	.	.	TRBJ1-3	TGTGCCAGCAGCCTTCGACAGGCTTTGGCTGGAAACACCATATATTTT	CASSLRQALAGNTIYF
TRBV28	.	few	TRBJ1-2	TGTGCCAGCAGTTTAAAGGGACACCTTTCGAACTATGGCTACACCTTC	CASSLKGHLSNYGYTF
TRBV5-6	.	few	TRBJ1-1	TGTGCCAGCAGCTTGGATGCGCGAGAAGCTTTCTTT	CASSLDAREAFF
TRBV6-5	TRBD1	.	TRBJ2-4	TGTGCCAGCAGACAGACCGGGACAGGGGTACTCATTCAGTACTTC	CASRQTGTGVLIQYF
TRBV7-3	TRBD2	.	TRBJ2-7	TGTGCCAGCAGCATATTAGCGGGAGGGCCGCACGAGCAGTACTTC	CASSILAGGPHEQYF
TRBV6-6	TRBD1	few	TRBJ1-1	TGTGCCAGCACTCCGACAGGGGGCGGACCTGAAGCTTTCTTT	CASTPTGGGPEAFF
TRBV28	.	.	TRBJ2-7	TGTGCCAGCAGTTTTGGGCCGACCAACGAGCAGTACTTC	CASSFGPTNEQYF
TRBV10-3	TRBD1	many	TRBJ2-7	TGTGCCATCAGGCCGACAGGGGGGCACGAGCAGTACTTC	CAIRPTGGHEQYF
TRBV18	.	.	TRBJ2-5	TGTGCCAGCTCACCGGGACAAGGAGGGCAAGAGACCCAGTACTTC	CASSPGQGGQETQYF
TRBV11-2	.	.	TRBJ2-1	TGTGCCAGCAGCCCGCTGAGTGGCACTGCCTACAATGAGCAGTTCTTC	CASSPLSGTAYNEQFF
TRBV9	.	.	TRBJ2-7	TGTGCCAGCAGCGTAGGAGATTCACGACGGGGCAGTACCTACGAGCAGTACTTC	CASSVGDSRRGSTYEQYF
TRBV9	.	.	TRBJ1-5	TGTGCCAGCAGCGGGGGTAGCAATCAGCCCCAGCATTTT	CASSGGSNQPQHF
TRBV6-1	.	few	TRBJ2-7	TGTGCCAGCAGTTCGGCCCCCTCCTACGAGCAGTACTTC	CASSSAPSYEQYF
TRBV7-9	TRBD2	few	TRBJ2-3	TGTGCCAGCAGCTCAGCCACTCTAGCGGCCACAGATACGCAGTATTTT	CASSSATLAATDTQYF
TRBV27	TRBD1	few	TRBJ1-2	TGTGCCAGCAGTGGGACAGGGTATTATAGTGGCTACACCTTC	CASSGTGYYSGYTF
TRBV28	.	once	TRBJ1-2	TGTGCCAGCAGAACCACGCTGGGTGGCTACACCTTC	CASRTTLGGYTF
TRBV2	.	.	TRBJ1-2	TGTGCCAGCAGTGCAGCCGGAACTAACTATGGCTACACCTTC	CASSAAGTNYGYTF
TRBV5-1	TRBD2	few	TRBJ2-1	TGCGCCAGCAGCTTGGAACGGGAGGGACGGAATGAGCAGTTCTTC	CASSLEREGRNEQFF
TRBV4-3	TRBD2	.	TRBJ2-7	TGCGCCAGCAGCCAAGATCGGGGCGGGAGGGGCCGCCGTCTATATTTC	CASSQDRGGRGRRLYF
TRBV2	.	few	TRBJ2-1	TGTGCCAGCAGTGGCGTCAATGAGCAGTTCTTC	CASSGVNEQFF
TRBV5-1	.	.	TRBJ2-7	TGCGCCAGCAGCTTGGTAAGCTCCTACGAGCAGTACTTC	CASSLVSSYEQYF
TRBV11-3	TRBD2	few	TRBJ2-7	TGTGCCAGCAGCTTTAGCGGGAGAGGGTACGAGCAGTACTTC	CASSFSGRGYEQYF
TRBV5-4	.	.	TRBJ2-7	TGTGCCAGCAGCTTGGACAGCCGCTCCTACGAGCAGTACTTC	CASSLDSRSYEQYF
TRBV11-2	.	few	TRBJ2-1	TGTGCCAGCAGCCGGGCCTTCTACAATGAGCAGTTCTTC	CASSRAFYNEQFF
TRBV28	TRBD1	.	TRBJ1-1	TGTGCCAGCAGCCTCCGGGGGACAGACAAAGCTTTCTTT	CASSLRGTDKAFF
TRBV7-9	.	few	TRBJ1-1	TGTGCCAGCAGCCTTACAGGGAACACTGAAGCTTTCTTT	CASSLTGNTEAFF
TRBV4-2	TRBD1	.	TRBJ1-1	TGTGCCAGCAGCCAAGGACAGGGGGTTTCTCCTGAAGCTTTCTTT	CASSQGQGVSPEAFF
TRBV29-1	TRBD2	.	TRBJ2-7	TGCAGCGTGGCCGGGACTAGCGGGAGGGCAGTGAGTTACGAGCAGTACTTC	CSVAGTSGRAVSYEQYF
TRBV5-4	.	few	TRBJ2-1	TGTGCCAGCAGCACCGGGACCGGTCGTGAGCAGTTCTTC	CASSTGTGREQFF
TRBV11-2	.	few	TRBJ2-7	TGTGCCAGCAGGGTTTGGGGCTACGAGCAGTACTTC	CASRVWGYEQYF
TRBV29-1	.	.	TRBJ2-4	TGCAGCGTTAGAACAGGGTCCCTAATTAAAAACATTCAGTACTTC	CSVRTGSLIKNIQYF
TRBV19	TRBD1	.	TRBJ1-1	TGTGCCAGTAGAAATCGGGGGACAGGGATGGTGAACACTGAAGCTTTCTTT	CASRNRGTGMVNTEAFF
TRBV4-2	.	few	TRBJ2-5	TGTGCCAGCAGCCCAAATTGGGAGACCCAGTACTTC	CASSPNWETQYF
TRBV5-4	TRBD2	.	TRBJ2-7	TGTGCCAGCAGCTCTCCTCCCGGGACTAGCGGCTCCTACGAGCAGTACTTC	CASSSPPGTSGSYEQYF
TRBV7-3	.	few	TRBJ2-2	TGTGCCAGCAGCTTATCCCCTGGTAGCCTCACCGGGGAGCTGTTTTTT	CASSLSPGSLTGELFF
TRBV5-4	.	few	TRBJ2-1	TGTGCCAGCAGCGTTCCAGGGAATGAGCAGTTCTTC	CASSVPGNEQFF